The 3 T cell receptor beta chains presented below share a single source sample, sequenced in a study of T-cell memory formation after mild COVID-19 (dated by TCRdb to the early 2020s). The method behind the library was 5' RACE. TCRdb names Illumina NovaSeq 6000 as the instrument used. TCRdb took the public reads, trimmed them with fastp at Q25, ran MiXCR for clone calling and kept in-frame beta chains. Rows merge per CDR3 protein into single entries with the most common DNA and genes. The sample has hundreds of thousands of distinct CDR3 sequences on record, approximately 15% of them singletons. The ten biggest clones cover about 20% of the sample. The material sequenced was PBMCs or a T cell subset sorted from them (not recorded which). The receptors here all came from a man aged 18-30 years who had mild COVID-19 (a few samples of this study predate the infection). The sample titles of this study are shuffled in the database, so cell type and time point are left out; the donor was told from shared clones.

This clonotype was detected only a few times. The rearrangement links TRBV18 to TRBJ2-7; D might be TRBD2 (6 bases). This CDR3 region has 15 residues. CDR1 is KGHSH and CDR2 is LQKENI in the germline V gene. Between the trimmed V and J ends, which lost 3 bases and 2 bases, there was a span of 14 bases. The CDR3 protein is CASSPLGRGAYEQYF. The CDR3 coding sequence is TGTGCCAGCTCACCGCTCGGGAGAGGGGCCTACGAGCAGTACTTC.

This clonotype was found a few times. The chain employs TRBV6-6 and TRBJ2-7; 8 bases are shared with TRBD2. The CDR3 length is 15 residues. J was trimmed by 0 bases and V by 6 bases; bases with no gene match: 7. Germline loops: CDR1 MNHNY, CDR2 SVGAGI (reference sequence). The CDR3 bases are TGTGCCAGCAGCCGGAGCGGGGGAACCTCCTACGAGCAGTACGTC. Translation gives CASSRSGGTSYEQYV.

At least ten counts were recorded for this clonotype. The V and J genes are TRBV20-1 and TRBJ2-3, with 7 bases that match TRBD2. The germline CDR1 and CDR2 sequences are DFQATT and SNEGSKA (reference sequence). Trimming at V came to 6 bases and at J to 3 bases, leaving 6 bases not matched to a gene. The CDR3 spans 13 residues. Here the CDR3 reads CSADWRGTDTQYF. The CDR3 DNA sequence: TGCAGTGCGGATTGGCGGGGGACAGATACGCAGTATTTT.